The 26 T cell receptor beta chains presented below share a single source sample, sequenced in a study of type 1 regulatory T cells. TCRdb used MiXCR to reprocess the reads, holding one entry per CDR3 protein. The table records under 30,000 distinct CDR3 sequences, over 40% of them present only once. These receptors' antigens are unknown. Sequencing was performed on cultured T cells, either the whole culture or a sorted T cell fraction (not recorded which). The receptors were sampled from a human donor in good health.

This clonotype was seen only once. The junction shows a germline mismatch at one end, possibly a read error. This sequence joins TRBV2 and TRBJ1-6; the match to TRBD1 covers 8 bases. From germline, CDR1 is SNHLY and CDR2 FYNNEI. The CDR3 consists of 16 residues. This CDR3 reads CARSVLNRGEGSPLHF. CDR3 in DNA: TGTGCCAGAAGTGTCCTTAACAGGGGGGAAGGATCACCCCTCCACTTT.

CDR3 nucleotides: TGTGCCAGCAGTTACTCCGGACTAGCGGGTGCGACCGGGGAGCTGTTTTTT. This encodes CASSYSGLAGATGELFF. This chain uses TRBV6-5 with TRBJ2-2; 11 nucleotides match TRBD2. V shed 0 bases, J shed 5 bases, and the junction held 5 bases outside the gene matches. Germline CDR1 and CDR2: MNHEY and SVGAGI. The CDR3 runs 17 residues.

The chain has TRBV5-1 and TRBJ2-6, with D unresolved. CDR3 length: 13 residues. Germline CDR1 SGHRS, CDR2 YFSETQ. V was cut by 4 bases and J by 1 base, with 3 bases left in between. The CDR3 reads CASSKSGANVLTF. CDR3 coding DNA: TGCGCCAGCAGCAAATCTGGGGCCAACGTCCTGACTTTC.

On this clonotype itself: An end of the junction differs from the germline gene, which may be a read error. This rearrangement joins TRBV7-6 to TRBJ1-6, with D perhaps matching TRBD1 (6 bases). The CDR3 is made up of 20 amino acids. From germline, CDR1 is SGHVS and CDR2 FNYEAQ. The CDR3 sequence is CANSAGGMLGTRGMNSPLHF. CDR3 nucleotide sequence: TGTGCCAACAGCGCCGGCGGGATGCTGGGGACACGGGGAATGAATTCACCCCTCCACTTT.

Points on this clonotype: Possible read error: a much larger clone is one base away. This rearrangement joins TRBV12-3 or TRBV12-4 to TRBJ1-4; no reliable D call. The CDR3 totals 15 residues. CDR3 loop: CASRLAGPFREKLFF. For the CDR3, the DNA is TGTGCCAGCAGATTAGCCGGGCCGTTCCGCGAAAAACTGTTTTTT.

Only a few counts were recorded for this clonotype. V usage is TRBV19 and J usage is TRBJ1-1; 8 bases agree with TRBD1. CDR3 length: 18 residues. V lost 1 base and J lost 0; bases outside the gene matches: 10. Germline V gene lookup returns CDR1 LNHDA and CDR2 SQIVND (reference sequence). CDR3 DNA sequence: TGTGCCAGTAGTATAGGGTTTGCAGGGGGCGCCATGAACACTGAAGCTTTCTTT. As protein: CASSIGFAGGAMNTEAFF.

This rearrangement joins TRBV5-5 to TRBJ1-5; D uncertain. Germline V lookup: CDR1 SGHKS, CDR2 YYEKEE (reference sequence). V lost 0 bases and J 15 bases, leaving 19 bases between the germline ends. This CDR3 region has 14 residues. The CDR3, as DNA: TGTGCCAGCAGCTTGGGTCCGCTCGGTGAGCTCCGGCATTTT. This codes for CASSLGPLGELRHF.

This clonotype counts as medium-sized. The chain uses TRBV5-5 and TRBJ2-3, with 12 bases that match TRBD2. This CDR3 is 18 amino acids long. V was pared by 4 bases and J by 3 bases, with 12 bases of the junction left unmatched. CDR1 and CDR2 (germline): SGHKS, YYEKEE (reference sequence). CDR3 sequence reads: CASSPYQLAGGPTDTQYF. For the CDR3, the DNA is TGTGCCAGCAGCCCGTACCAGCTAGCGGGGGGGCCGACAGATACGCAGTATTTT.

V is TRBV6-4 and J is TRBJ2-4; TRBD1 matches 8 bases. V dropped 8 bases and J dropped 6; count of bases not matched to a gene: 6. Germline CDR1 is MRHNA and CDR2 is SNTAGT. There are 13 residues in the CDR3. In DNA, the CDR3 is TGTGCCAGCGGACTACAGGGGGGAAACATTCAGTACTTC. It specifies CASGLQGGNIQYF.

This clonotype turned up a few times. V gene TRBV5-4 combines with J gene TRBJ2-3; D is perhaps TRBD1 or TRBD2 (6 bases each). The germline gives CDR1 SGHNT, CDR2 YYREEE (reference sequence). This CDR3 has 14 amino acids. Trimming removed 5 bases at V and 4 bases at J, with 14 bases between. The CDR3 region is CASRTTGAPDTQYF. CDR3 coding DNA: TGTGCCAGCAGGACGACGGGGGCCCCAGATACGCAGTATTTT. Filled out from reference TRBV5-4 and TRBJ2-3, the complete variable domain reads ETGVTQSPTHLIKTRGQQVTLRCSSQSGHNTVSWYQQALGQGPQFIFQYYREEENGRGNFPPRFSGLQFPNYSSELNVNALELDDSALYLCASRTTGAPDTQYFGPGTRLTVL.

The V call is TRBV7-2, the J call TRBJ2-7; 12 positions agree with TRBD1. V lost 5 bases to trimming and J lost 3 bases; unmatched junction nucleotides: 5. In germline, CDR1 is SGHTA, CDR2 FQGNSA. CDR3 length: 15 residues. The CDR3 region has the DNA TGTGCCAGCAGCATAGGGACAGGGGGCATCTACGAGCAGTACTTC. It specifies CASSIGTGGIYEQYF.

The chain combines TRBV14 with TRBJ1-6; no firm D call. V shed 0 bases and J shed 5 bases, with 8 bases lying between them. CDR3 size: 15 residues. The germline V gene has CDR1 SGHDN and CDR2 FVKESK. For the CDR3, the DNA is TGTGCCAGCAGCCAAGATCCGGCAGATAATTCACCCCTCCACTTT. This encodes CASSQDPADNSPLHF.

This clonotype counts as medium-sized. This chain uses TRBV6-6 with TRBJ2-3, with D maybe TRBD2 (6 bases). Germline CDR1 reads MNHNY; CDR2 reads SVGAGI (reference sequence). This CDR3 is 12 amino acids long. With 8 bases removed from V and 2 bases from J, the gap between germline ends came to 8 bases. The CDR3 region is CASRGDTDTQYF. DNA of the CDR3: TGTGCCAGCCGCGGGGACACAGATACGCAGTATTTT.

By share, this clonotype ranks as medium-sized. This chain uses TRBV10-3 with TRBJ1-1, with unresolved D. This CDR3 spans 11 amino acids. The V and J ends lost 5 bases and 5 bases respectively, with 6 bases between them. Germline V lookup: CDR1 ENHRY, CDR2 SYGVKD. CDR3 loop: CAISKGTEAFF. The CDR3 coding sequence is TGTGCCATCAGTAAGGGTACTGAAGCTTTCTTT.

The CDR3 DNA reads as TGTGCCAGCAGTTACCTTTGGAAGGACCTCTCCTACAATGAGCAGTTCTTC. Translating gives CASSYLWKDLSYNEQFF. The chain uses TRBV6-5 and TRBJ2-1; no firm D call. Germline-derived CDR1 and CDR2 are MNHEY and SVGAGI. V lost 2 bases to trimming and J lost 0 bases, with 14 bases between them. This CDR3 has 17 residues.

This clonotype was counted only a few times. V and J are TRBV5-4 and TRBJ2-1, with D unclear. Germline loops: CDR1 SGHNT, CDR2 YYREEE (reference sequence). CDR3 length equals 17 residues. Trimming removed 0 bases at V and 7 bases at J, with 20 bases between. DNA for the CDR3: TGTGCCAGCAGCTTGGAAAGTAGACCCACCCTAGGTAATGAGCAGTTCTTC. Translating gives CASSLESRPTLGNEQFF.

This clonotype was detected only a few times. Mismatch with germline at one junction end may stem from a read error. The chain employs TRBV12-3 or TRBV12-4 and TRBJ1-2; perhaps TRBD1 as D (5 bases). The CDR3 has 13 amino acids. CDR3 DNA sequence: TGTCCCAGCAGTTTTAGCAGGGCCGACGGCTACACCTTC. It is translated as CPSSFSRADGYTF.

This clonotype was recorded many times. The rearrangement links TRBV10-3 to TRBJ1-5; possibly TRBD1 for D (6 bases). The germline CDR1 and CDR2 sequences are ENHRY and SYGVKD. The ends were cut back, 10 bases at V and 0 bases at J, with 16 bases in the middle. The CDR3 loop spans 15 amino acids. In nucleotides, the CDR3 is TGTGCCACCGGGGGGCGGGACAATAGCAATCAGCCCCAGCATTTT. Protein: CATGGRDNSNQPQHF.

J is TRBJ2-1 and V is TRBV7-3; 10 positions agree with TRBD1. The CDR3 length is 13 residues. V was clipped by 4 bases and J by 9 bases; unmatched bases: 3. Looked up from germline, CDR1 is SGHTA and CDR2 is FQGTGA. CDR3 protein: CASSSDRGVEQFF. The CDR3 DNA follows: TGTGCCAGCAGCTCGGACAGGGGGGTTGAGCAGTTCTTC.

Points on this clonotype: A much larger clone differs by one base, so this may be a read error. The chain couples TRBV11-2 to TRBJ2-7; the match to TRBD2 covers 8 bases. The CDR3 extends over 16 amino acids. With 4 bases clipped from V and 7 bases from J, the junction kept 15 bases outside the gene matches. Germline CDR1 SGHAT, CDR2 FQNNGV. The CDR3 sequence is CASSSKGQAGAFEQYF. In DNA form, the CDR3 reads TGTGCCAGCAGCTCTAAGGGACAAGCGGGGGCGTTTGAGCAGTACTTC.

The V and J genes are TRBV7-2 and TRBJ1-2; D is undetermined. The CDR3 has 13 amino acids. CDR1 and CDR2 (germline): SGHTA, FQGNSA. V was cut by 5 bases and J by 4 bases, with 11 bases left in between. The CDR3 bases are TGTGCCAGCAGCACGCGGGTCGCCTATGGCTACACCTTC. Its protein is CASSTRVAYGYTF.

As to this clonotype: A much more abundant neighbour one base away suggests this may be a read error. The V gene is TRBV7-9, the J gene TRBJ2-1, with D unclear. Trimming took 1 base from V and 13 from J, leaving 8 bases between them. This CDR3 contains 11 residues. Germline assignment: CDR1 SEHNR and CDR2 FQNEAQ (reference sequence). As DNA, the CDR3 is TGTGCCAGCAGCTTAGTAGAGACCCAGTTCTTC. Translating gives CASSLVETQFF.

The J gene is TRBJ2-7, the V gene TRBV19, with TRBD1 identical over 7 bases. V dropped 10 bases and J dropped 4; count of bases not matched to a gene: 16. Looked up from germline, CDR1 is LNHDA and CDR2 is SQIVND (reference sequence). This CDR3 region has 15 residues. The CDR3 DNA is TGTGCCACCACCTCAGCCCAACAGGGGATTTACGAGCAGTACTTC. The encoded protein is CATTSAQQGIYEQYF.

Here the CDR3 DNA reads TGTGCCATCGGTCCGGGAGGGGATACGCAGTATTTT. Amino acid sequence: CAIGPGGDTQYF. The chain carries TRBV10-3 and TRBJ2-3, with 8 positions matching TRBD2. The junction had 4 bases not matched to a gene; V was cut back by 8 bases and J by 6 bases. Looked up from germline, CDR1 is ENHRY and CDR2 is SYGVKD. The length of the CDR3 is 12 residues.

This clonotype was detected a few times. V gene TRBV10-3 combines with J gene TRBJ1-5; D may be TRBD1 (6 bases). The CDR3 contains 15 residues. Germline CDR1 is ENHRY and CDR2 is SYGVKD. V lost 11 bases and J lost 2, with 19 bases in between. CDR3 in amino acids: CASEERRTGNQPQHF. The CDR3 DNA reads TGTGCCTCAGAAGAGCGACGGACAGGCAATCAGCCCCAGCATTTT.

This clonotype was seen a handful of times. The chain joins TRBV4-3 to TRBJ1-4; TRBD1 might be the D (6 bases). The CDR3 length is 16 residues. V was clipped by 0 bases and J by 8 bases, with 16 bases between them. CDR1 and CDR2 (germline): LGHNA, YSLEER. DNA for the CDR3: TGCGCCAGCAGCCAAGATTTAAATACAGGGACAGAAAAACTGTTTTTT. Protein product: CASSQDLNTGTEKLFF.